These 31 T cell receptor beta chains were sequenced from one sample in a study of T cell clones after liver transplantation. Here immunoSEQ multiplex PCR was the method, and the copy in TCRdb shows in-frame clones only, minus some. The sample includes about 12,000 clones, roughly 80% seen only once; the top ten take 25% to 40%. Sample: CD8+ T cells from blood, taken at the 22-month timepoint. The receptors originated from a human patient who received a liver transplant. A share of the T cells may be of graft donor origin.

The J gene is TRBJ1-6, the V gene TRBV4-2, with a weak D call TRBD1 (5 bases). V lost 5 bases and J lost 10, with 18 bases in between. The germline V gene has CDR1 LGHNA and CDR2 YNFKEQ. The CDR3 contains 15 residues. In nucleotides, the CDR3 is TGTGCCAGCAGCGATCCGGGACTCTCGACCTCACCCCTCCACTTT. Amino acid sequence: CASSDPGLSTSPLHF.

The gene calls are TRBV7-9 and TRBJ2-7; 10 bases match TRBD1. CDR1 is SEHNR and CDR2 is FQNEAQ in the germline V gene (reference sequence). The CDR3 runs to 16 residues. Unmatched junction bases numbered 5, after V lost 1 base and J lost 2 bases. CDR3 DNA sequence: TGTGCCAGCAGCTTAGAGGGGACAGGGGACCCCTACGAGCAGTACTTC. Translated, it gives CASSLEGTGDPYEQYF.

The chain carries TRBV7-3 and TRBJ2-1; D assignment may be TRBD1 or TRBD2 (5 bases each). The V end lost 8 bases, the J end lost 9 bases, and 11 bases lay between the germline ends. The CDR3 length is 11 residues. Germline loops: CDR1 SGHTA, CDR2 FQGTGA. The CDR3 spells CASGWGSEQFF. The CDR3 coding sequence is TGTGCCAGCGGTTGGGGGAGTGAGCAGTTCTTC.

CDR3: CASSFTGNTEAFF. The CDR3 region has the DNA TGTGCCAGCAGTTTTACAGGGAACACTGAAGCTTTCTTT. The chain has TRBV27 and TRBJ1-1, with D tentatively TRBD1 (5 bases). V lost 3 bases and J lost 1, with 6 bases in between. Germline loops: CDR1 MNHEY, CDR2 SMNVEV (reference sequence). The CDR3 has 13 residues.

The chain uses TRBV14 and TRBJ2-3; tentatively, D is TRBD1 (6 bases). Per germline, CDR1 SGHDN and CDR2 FVKESK. Trimming took off 2 bases at V and 11 bases at J, with 14 bases between the two ends. The CDR3 runs 13 residues. CDR3 in amino acids: CASSQPNRDEQYF. The CDR3 coding sequence is TGTGCCAGCAGCCAACCTAACAGGGACGAGCAGTATTTT. Looking up the rest from reference TRBV14 and TRBJ2-3 gives the full variable domain: EAGVTQFPSHSVIEKGQTVTLRCDPISGHDNLYWYRRVMGKEIKFLLHFVKESKQDESGMPNNRFLAERTGGTYSTLKVQPAELEDSGVYFCASSQPNRDEQYFGPGTRLTVL.

The rearrangement uses TRBV4-1 and TRBJ2-6; no clear D gene. This CDR3 spans 16 amino acids. V lost 0 bases and J lost 4, with 10 bases in between. Germline CDR1 reads MGHRA; CDR2 reads YSYEKL. The CDR3 loop is CASSQDVPGGANVLTF. The DNA of the CDR3 is TGCGCCAGCAGCCAAGATGTGCCTGGGGGGGCCAACGTCCTGACTTTC.

This rearrangement joins TRBV10-3 to TRBJ2-1; 14 bases fit TRBD2. There are 18 residues in the CDR3. V trimming: 5 bases; J trimming: 2 bases; junction bases outside the gene matches: 8. Germline CDR1 and CDR2: ENHRY and SYGVKD. The CDR3 DNA reads as TGTGCCATCAGTCCCGGGACTAGCGGGGGTAGTCCCTACAATGAGCAGTTCTTC. Protein sequence: CAISPGTSGGSPYNEQFF.

The chain recombines TRBV6-6 with TRBJ2-7, with unresolved D. Germline V gives CDR1 MNHNY, CDR2 SVGAGI (reference sequence). V was cut by 5 bases and J by 5 bases, with 7 bases left in between. This CDR3 spans 11 amino acids. The DNA of the CDR3 is TGTGCCAGCAGTGAATCGGACGAGCAGTACTTC. It translates to CASSESDEQYF.

In regard to this clone: This may be a read error: a much more frequent sequence differs by one nucleotide. The V and J genes are TRBV6-1 and TRBJ2-2; D is perhaps TRBD2 (6 bases). Trimming took 10 bases from V and 1 from J, leaving 13 bases between them. This CDR3 spans 14 amino acids. Per germline, CDR1 MNHNS and CDR2 SASEGT. The CDR3 region is CATLWGENTGELFF. The DNA of the CDR3 is TGTGCCACCCTGTGGGGGGAGAACACCGGGGAGCTGTTTTTT.

This rearrangement joins TRBV9 to TRBJ2-5; 7 bases agree with TRBD1. The V segment lost 6 bases and the J segment 5 bases; nucleotides outside the gene matches: 13. This CDR3 is built from 15 residues. Looked up from germline, CDR1 is SGDLS and CDR2 is YYNGEE. CDR3 sequence reads: CASTPQGTAWETQYF. The DNA for the CDR3 is TGTGCCAGCACGCCACAGGGGACCGCATGGGAGACCCAGTACTTC.

This clone was seen more than once but under ten times. The chain links TRBV27 to TRBJ2-7, with 8 bases fitting TRBD2. With 8 bases clipped from V and 3 bases from J, the junction kept 9 bases outside the gene matches. The length of the CDR3 is 14 residues. Germline lookup yields CDR1 MNHEY and CDR2 SMNVEV (reference sequence). Here the CDR3 DNA reads TGTGCCAGCCATAGCGGGAAGGCTATCTACGAGCAGTACTTC. Translation: CASHSGKAIYEQYF.

The table lists this clone with a few counts. The V call is TRBV4-2, the J call TRBJ2-2; perhaps TRBD2 as D (6 bases). Germline assignment: CDR1 LGHNA and CDR2 YNFKEQ. The V end was cut by 4 bases, the J end by 0 bases, with 12 bases between. The CDR3 consists of 16 residues. CDR3 sequence: CASSPERGTNTGELFF. In DNA, the CDR3 is TGTGCCAGCAGCCCTGAGCGCGGGACGAACACCGGGGAGCTGTTTTTT.

The V gene is TRBV2, the J gene TRBJ1-1; D possibly corresponds to TRBD1 (6 bases). Germline-derived CDR1 and CDR2 are SNHLY and FYNNEI. The ends were cut back, 7 bases at V and 10 bases at J, with 16 bases in the middle. The CDR3 length is 12 residues. In DNA, the CDR3 is TGTGCCAGCACTGACAGGACCAGGGTAGCTTTCTTT. This codes for CASTDRTRVAFF.

By sample share, this clone is medium-sized. The chain links TRBV5-1 to TRBJ1-5; a weak D match, TRBD1 (5 bases). The germline V gene has CDR1 SGHRS and CDR2 YFSETQ. This CDR3 has 14 residues. Trimming cost V 2 bases and J 7 bases, with 13 bases left between them. In DNA, the CDR3 is TGCGCCAGCAGCTTTCGACAGCGTTCCCAGCCCCAGCATTTT. Translated, it gives CASSFRQRSQPQHF. The whole variable domain, filled in from reference TRBV5-1 and TRBJ1-5, reads KAGVTQTPRYLIKTRGQQVTLSCSPISGHRSVSWYQQTPGQGLQFLFEYFSETQRNKGNFPGRFSGRQFSNSRSEMNVSTLELGDSALYLCASSFRQRSQPQHFGDGTRLSIL.

Details on this clone: Since a far larger clone is one base different, this is likely a read error. The same CDR3 also results from other DNA sequences found in this sample. V gene TRBV6-1 combines with J gene TRBJ2-7; 10 bases are a match to TRBD1. Germline V gene sequence: CDR1 MNHNS, CDR2 SASEGT. V gave up 5 bases and J gave up 2 bases; unmatched junction bases: 3. The CDR3 covers 14 residues. This chain's CDR3 is CASSPGQGAYEQYF. The CDR3 DNA reads TGTGCCAGCAGTCCCGGACAGGGGGCCTACGAGCAGTACTTC.

The rearrangement links TRBV25-1 to TRBJ2-5; no clear D. Germline lookup yields CDR1 MGHDK and CDR2 SYGVNS. V lost 3 bases and J 2 bases, leaving 10 bases between the germline ends. The CDR3 has 14 residues. The CDR3, as DNA: TGTGCCAGCAGTGAGCAAAGGGAACAAGAGACCCAGTACTTC. Encoded protein: CASSEQREQETQYF.

The chain uses TRBV19 and TRBJ2-7; either TRBD1 or TRBD2 may fit D (5 bases each). The ends were cut back, 3 bases at V and 4 bases at J, with 19 bases in the middle. CDR1 and CDR2 from the germline V gene are LNHDA and SQIVND (reference sequence). The CDR3 loop spans 16 amino acids. CDR3 DNA sequence: TGTGCCAGTAGTATTGTTCCGTCAGGGAGTGCGTACGAGCAGTACTTC. The encoded protein is CASSIVPSGSAYEQYF.

The chain joins TRBV7-3 to TRBJ2-2, with unresolved D. The CDR3 runs to 12 residues. Germline V CDR1 and CDR2: SGHTA, FQGTGA. Trimming cost V 5 bases and J 5 bases, with 6 bases left between them. CDR3 coding DNA: TGTGCCAGCAGCCAAGAGACCGGGGAGCTGTTTTTT. Its translation: CASSQETGELFF.

The V gene is TRBV2, the J gene TRBJ2-7; maybe TRBD2 (5 bases). This CDR3 region has 13 residues. Germline V gene data show CDR1 as SNHLY and CDR2 as FYNNEI. The V gene lost 6 bases and the J gene lost 5 bases, with 14 bases spanning the gap. The CDR3 reads CASSQDNGDEQYF. The CDR3 bases are TGTGCCAGCAGCCAAGACAACGGGGACGAGCAGTACTTC.

The genes are TRBV5-1 and TRBJ1-4; D remains ambiguous. The V gene lost 1 base and the J gene lost 8 bases, with 12 bases spanning the gap. The CDR3 covers 14 residues. Germline lookup yields CDR1 SGHRS and CDR2 YFSETQ. The CDR3 region is CASSLTGLGEKLFF. For the CDR3, the DNA is TGCGCCAGCAGCTTGACGGGGTTGGGGGAAAAACTGTTTTTT.

The J gene is TRBJ1-3, the V gene TRBV7-6, with D maybe TRBD1 (5 bases). Germline loops: CDR1 SGHVS, CDR2 FNYEAQ. CDR3 length: 16 amino acids. V was pared by 1 base and J by 0 bases, with 10 bases between. CDR3: CASSLVGGNSGNTIYF. DNA for the CDR3: TGTGCCAGCAGCTTAGTGGGGGGAAACTCTGGAAACACCATATATTTT.

The chain recombines TRBV7-4 with TRBJ1-3; no reliable D call. The length of the CDR3 is 16 residues. The germline V gene has CDR1 SGHVT and CDR2 SQSDAQ. The ends were cut back, 6 bases at V and 0 bases at J, with 15 bases in the middle. The CDR3: CASSVPRVGSGNTIYF. DNA of the CDR3: TGTGCCAGCAGTGTCCCCCGGGTAGGCTCTGGAAACACCATATATTTT.

V and J are TRBV4-3 and TRBJ2-7; 8 bases align to TRBD2. The J segment lost 7 bases and the V segment lost 1 base, leaving 6 bases of the junction unmatched. The germline gives CDR1 LGHNA, CDR2 YSLEER. The CDR3 is 14 residues long. The CDR3 DNA sequence: TGCGCCAGCAGCCAAGCGACTAGCGCGCGTGAGCAGTACTTC. Encoded protein: CASSQATSAREQYF.

V and J are TRBV19 and TRBJ2-1; no firm D call. The V and J ends lost 1 base and 1 base respectively, with 8 bases between them. This CDR3 contains 15 residues. From germline, CDR1 is LNHDA and CDR2 SQIVND (reference sequence). CDR3: CASSIGLNSYNEQFF. The CDR3, as DNA: TGTGCCAGTAGTATAGGACTGAATTCCTACAATGAGCAGTTCTTC.

The chain is built from TRBV9 and TRBJ1-5; a possible D gene is TRBD1 (6 bases). Germline V gene lookup returns CDR1 SGDLS and CDR2 YYNGEE. The CDR3 is made up of 15 amino acids. Trimming took off 0 bases at V and 5 bases at J, with 12 bases between the two ends. The CDR3, as DNA: TGTGCCAGCAGCGTAGGTGGGGGGGCCCATCAGCCCCAGCATTTT. Protein product: CASSVGGGAHQPQHF.

The V call is TRBV4-1, the J call TRBJ2-7, with unresolved D. V gave up 0 bases and J gave up 5 bases, with 14 bases separating them. The CDR3 totals 15 residues. Germline V gives CDR1 MGHRA, CDR2 YSYEKL. This CDR3 reads CASSQEGPVPNEQYF. CDR3 bases: TGCGCCAGCAGCCAAGAAGGACCAGTTCCCAACGAGCAGTACTTC.

The chain has TRBV7-3 and TRBJ2-2; no clear D. Trimming pared 5 bases from V and 5 bases from J, leaving 9 bases between. The CDR3 is 13 amino acids. Germline lookup yields CDR1 SGHTA and CDR2 FQGTGA. The CDR3 DNA is TGTGCCAGCAGCCCCCTCTTAACCGGGGAGCTGTTTTTT. This codes for CASSPLLTGELFF.

V is TRBV9 and J is TRBJ1-4; D remains unclear. The CDR3 covers 14 residues. Germline loops: CDR1 SGDLS, CDR2 YYNGEE. The V end was cut by 0 bases, the J end by 4 bases, with 7 bases between. Here the CDR3 reads CASSVGGFNEKLFF. Written as DNA, the CDR3 is TGTGCCAGCAGCGTAGGAGGATTTAATGAAAAACTGTTTTTT.

This chain connects TRBV9 to TRBJ1-1; D gene unclear. Germline V gene sequence: CDR1 SGDLS, CDR2 YYNGEE. The CDR3 runs 12 residues. Trimming left V 0 bases short and J 8 bases short, with 8 bases between. This CDR3 is CASSVEGREAFF. CDR3 sequence (DNA): TGTGCCAGCAGCGTAGAGGGCAGAGAAGCTTTCTTT.

The rearrangement links TRBV6-6 to TRBJ1-2, with 10 bases fitting TRBD1. CDR3 length: 14 residues. Germline V gene data show CDR1 as MNHNY and CDR2 as SVGAGI (reference sequence). V trimming: 6 bases; J trimming: 4 bases; junction bases outside the gene matches: 5. CDR3 residues: CASRAGQGGYGYTF. Here the CDR3 DNA reads TGTGCCAGCAGAGCCGGACAGGGGGGCTATGGCTACACCTTC.

The rearrangement uses TRBV28 and TRBJ1-5; 8 nucleotides agree with TRBD1. Germline lookup yields CDR1 MDHEN and CDR2 SYDVKM. The CDR3 is 15 amino acids. Trimming at V came to 4 bases and at J to 6 bases, leaving 8 bases not matched to a gene. The CDR3, as DNA: TGTGCCAGCAGTTCGGACAGGGAGTTTAGTCAGCCCCAGCATTTT. It translates to CASSSDREFSQPQHF.